One and the same sample provided the 15 T cell receptor beta chains below, sequenced in a study of shared clonotypes between healthy human individuals. The data were produced by immunoSEQ multiplex PCR, yet TCRdb's version contains in-frame clones alone and is incomplete. The data contain 550,000 to 700,000 clones, around four fifths of them seen just once; the ten biggest clones take up 1.5% to 2%. Sequencing used memory CD4+ T cells sorted from blood. This sample's subset: CD45RA-negative fraction. Receptors originate from a woman younger than 45 in good health.

This clone was counted a few times. The rearrangement links TRBV15 to TRBJ2-5; 7 nucleotides agree with TRBD1. The ends lost 3 bases at V and 2 bases at J; junction bases unmatched: 6. The CDR3 consists of 15 residues. The germline CDR1 and CDR2 sequences are LNHNV and YYDKDF (reference sequence). CDR3 loop: CATSRPGQIQETQYF. In DNA, the CDR3 is TGTGCCACCAGCAGGCCGGGACAGATACAAGAGACCCAGTACTTC.

This clone was seen once. This sequence joins TRBV15 and TRBJ2-5, with D hard to call. CDR3 size: 14 residues. Trimming cost V 0 bases and J 5 bases, with 10 bases left between them. In germline, CDR1 is LNHNV, CDR2 YYDKDF (reference sequence). The CDR3 spells CATSRDYHLETQYF. The CDR3 region has the DNA TGTGCCACCAGCAGAGATTATCATCTGGAGACCCAGTACTTC. The whole variable domain, remainder taken from reference TRBV15 and TRBJ2-5, is DAMVIQNPRYQVTQFGKPVTLSCSQTLNHNVMYWYQQKSSQAPKLLFHYYDKDFNNEADTPDNFQSRRPNTSFCFLDIRSPGLGDTAMYLCATSRDYHLETQYFGPGTRLLVL.

The chain recombines TRBV6-5 with TRBJ2-1; TRBD1 aligns across 7 bases. J lost 5 bases, V lost 2 bases, and 3 bases had no gene match. Germline assignment: CDR1 MNHEY and CDR2 SVGAGI. The CDR3 length is 14 residues. The CDR3 reads CASSYRGTDNEQFF. DNA of the CDR3: TGTGCCAGCAGTTACAGGGGGACAGACAATGAGCAGTTCTTC.

The CDR3 loop is CAISVLAGDTQYF. In nucleotides, the CDR3 is TGTGCCATCAGTGTACTAGCGGGAGATACGCAGTATTTT. The chain recombines TRBV10-3 with TRBJ2-3; TRBD2 agrees at 9 bases. The trim removed 4 bases at V and 5 bases at J, leaving 1 base unmatched. This CDR3 is 13 amino acids long. The germline CDR1 and CDR2 sequences are ENHRY and SYGVKD.

This clone appeared a few times. V gene TRBV27 combines with J gene TRBJ2-1; 9 positions match TRBD1. Losses at the gene ends were 5 bases for V and 8 bases for J; bases not matched to a gene: 13. Germline loops: CDR1 MNHEY, CDR2 SMNVEV (reference sequence). CDR3 size: 16 residues. The CDR3 nucleotides read TGTGCCAGCAGTAGTAAGGGCGGGACAGGGTTTTATGAGCAGTTCTTC. Encoded protein: CASSSKGGTGFYEQFF.

The chain has TRBV18 and TRBJ1-1, with TRBD1 matching 8 bases. The germline CDR1 and CDR2 sequences are KGHSH and LQKENI. With 5 bases clipped from V and 4 bases from J, the junction kept 6 bases outside the gene matches. CDR3 length equals 14 residues. The CDR3 region is CASSVDRGGTEAFF. CDR3 DNA sequence: TGTGCCAGCTCAGTCGACAGGGGAGGCACTGAAGCTTTCTTT.

The chain recombines TRBV2 with TRBJ2-7; 8 positions agree with TRBD2. Germline V gives CDR1 SNHLY, CDR2 FYNNEI. V shed 4 bases, J shed 4 bases, and the junction held 6 bases outside the gene matches. The CDR3 length is 14 residues. CDR3: CASSAQRESYEQYF. Written as DNA, the CDR3 is TGTGCCAGCAGTGCCCAGCGGGAGTCGTACGAGCAGTACTTC.

The chain has TRBV7-9 and TRBJ2-5; D unresolved. Germline V lookup: CDR1 SEHNR, CDR2 FQNEAQ (reference sequence). V was clipped by 6 bases and J by 5 bases, with 22 bases between them. This CDR3 comprises 16 residues. CDR3 residues: CASRWAADPWVETQYF. In nucleotides, the CDR3 is TGTGCCAGCAGGTGGGCGGCGGACCCCTGGGTGGAGACCCAGTACTTC.

This clone came up once. The chain is built from TRBV28 and TRBJ1-5, with D possibly matching TRBD1 (6 bases). The V and J ends lost 5 bases and 5 bases respectively, with 19 bases between them. The CDR3 covers 16 residues. Germline V gives CDR1 MDHEN, CDR2 SYDVKM. CDR3 loop: CASSTADRWEDQPQHF. The CDR3 DNA sequence: TGTGCCAGCAGTACAGCCGACAGGTGGGAAGATCAGCCCCAGCATTTT.

In its sample, this clone was seen a few times. This chain joins TRBV7-9 and TRBJ2-1, with TRBD2 identical over 11 bases. The V gene's germline CDR1 is SEHNR and CDR2 FQNEAQ (reference sequence). The CDR3 spans 14 residues. V trimming: 1 base; J trimming: 15 bases; junction bases outside the gene matches: 8. CDR3 coding DNA: TGTGCCAGCAGCTTAGAACTAGCGGGAGTTGCTTGGTTCTTC. Encoded protein: CASSLELAGVAWFF.

The rearrangement links TRBV5-1 to TRBJ1-4, with TRBD1 matching over 9 bases. The CDR3 extends over 14 amino acids. Unmatched junction bases numbered 7, after V lost 5 bases and J lost 8 bases. Germline-derived CDR1 and CDR2 are SGHRS and YFSETQ. The CDR3 region has the DNA TGCGCCAGCAGGCCGGGGACAGGGAACGAAAAACTGTTTTTT. Its protein product is CASRPGTGNEKLFF.

V gene TRBV6-5 combines with J gene TRBJ1-5; TRBD1 agrees at 10 bases. V trimming: 6 bases; J trimming: 6 bases; junction bases outside the gene matches: 5. This CDR3 comprises 14 residues. CDR1 and CDR2 from the germline V gene are MNHEY and SVGAGI. CDR3 protein: CASRYRTGGQPQHF. The CDR3 bases are TGTGCCAGCAGATATAGGACAGGGGGTCAGCCCCAGCATTTT.

Only a few counts were recorded for this clone. The gene calls are TRBV9 and TRBJ1-3; no clear D gene. CDR1 and CDR2 (germline): SGDLS, YYNGEE. The CDR3 is made up of 15 amino acids. V was cut by 4 bases and J by 4 bases, with 15 bases left in between. CDR3 sequence reads: CASSPSTPLGNTIYF. The CDR3 coding sequence is TGTGCCAGCAGCCCCAGTACTCCCCTCGGAAACACCATATATTTT.

For this clone: A read error is the likely source, as a far larger clone sits one nucleotide away. Different DNA sequences within this sample yield the same CDR3. The chain combines TRBV11-2 with TRBJ2-5, with 7 bases fitting TRBD1. The J call may be faulty, since TRBJ2-7 better matches the DNA end. CDR1 is SGHAT and CDR2 is FQNNGV in the germline V gene. There are 14 residues in the CDR3. The CDR3 DNA reads TGTGCCAGCAGCTTACAGGGGGACTCCTACGAGCAGTACTTC. Translated, it gives CASSLQGDSYEQYF.

This clone showed up just once. The V and J genes are TRBV21-1 and TRBJ2-4; TRBD1 is the table's D call and was not checked against the DNA. TRBV21-1 is tagged as a pseudogene. The CDR3 has 17 amino acids. The CDR3 DNA reads TGTGCCAGCAGCAAAGGGACGGGACAGCTAGCCAAAAACATTCAGTACTTC. Encoded protein: CASSKGTGQLAKNIQYF.